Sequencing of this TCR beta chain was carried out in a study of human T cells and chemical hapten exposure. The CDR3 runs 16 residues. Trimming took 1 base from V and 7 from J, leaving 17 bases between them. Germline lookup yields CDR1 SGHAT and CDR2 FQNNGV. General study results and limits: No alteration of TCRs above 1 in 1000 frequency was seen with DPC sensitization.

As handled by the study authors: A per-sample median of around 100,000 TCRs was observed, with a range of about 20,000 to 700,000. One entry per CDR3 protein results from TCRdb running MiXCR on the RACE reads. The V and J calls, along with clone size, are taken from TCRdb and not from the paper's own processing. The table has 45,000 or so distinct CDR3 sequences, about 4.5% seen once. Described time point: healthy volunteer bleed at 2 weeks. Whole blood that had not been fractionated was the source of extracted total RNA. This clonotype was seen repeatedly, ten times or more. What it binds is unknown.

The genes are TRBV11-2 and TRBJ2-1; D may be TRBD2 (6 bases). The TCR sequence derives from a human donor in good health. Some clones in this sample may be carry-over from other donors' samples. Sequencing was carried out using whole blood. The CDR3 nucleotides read TGTGCCAGCAGCTTAGTTAGACTAGGGATGTTGAATGAGCAGTTCTTC. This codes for CASSLVRLGMLNEQFF.